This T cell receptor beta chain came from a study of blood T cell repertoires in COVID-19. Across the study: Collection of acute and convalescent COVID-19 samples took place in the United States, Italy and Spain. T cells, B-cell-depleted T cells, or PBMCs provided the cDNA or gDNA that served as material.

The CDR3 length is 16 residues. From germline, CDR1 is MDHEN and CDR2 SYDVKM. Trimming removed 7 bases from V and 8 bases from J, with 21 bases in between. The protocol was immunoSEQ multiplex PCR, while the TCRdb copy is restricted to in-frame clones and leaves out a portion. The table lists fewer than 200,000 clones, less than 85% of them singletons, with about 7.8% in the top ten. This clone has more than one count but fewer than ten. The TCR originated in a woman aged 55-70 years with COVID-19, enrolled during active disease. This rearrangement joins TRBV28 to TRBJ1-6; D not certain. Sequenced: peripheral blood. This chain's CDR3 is CASTPRKHSIYSPLHF. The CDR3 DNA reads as TGTGCCAGCACCCCCCGAAAGCATTCGATCTATTCACCCCTCCACTTT.